The present entry profiles one TCR beta chain with its context. The target antigen is unknown. The germline V gene encodes CDR1 SGHRS and CDR2 YFSETQ. V was cut by 0 bases and J by 3 bases, with 18 bases left in between. The CDR3 totals 17 residues. This sample is part of a study of cytomegalovirus exposure and HLA in healthy donors. Findings and caveats of the study: The likely explanation for a cluster of highly shared sequence variants was sequencing artifact. A later analysis showed that HLA-associated TCR beta chains had undergone more clonal expansion than equally common others.

A multiplex PCR was run with 60 Vbeta primers and 13 Jbeta primers. This table comes from immunoSEQ multiplex PCR, and its TCRdb copy is limited to in-frame clones, with some not included. The table includes around 120,000 clones, roughly 80% detected once. The chain links TRBV5-1 to TRBJ1-1; the D gene is possibly TRBD1 (5 bases). The sequence came from a man younger than 30 in good health and CMV-seronegative. The specimen was PBMCs. CDR3 sequence: CASSLEDSSIGDTEAFF. CDR3 in DNA: TGCGCCAGCAGCTTGGAAGACAGCTCAATTGGGGACACTGAAGCTTTCTTT.